This TCR beta chain was obtained from a study of blood T cell repertoires in COVID-19. Libraries were prepared by immunoSEQ multiplex PCR; TCRdb keeps only in-frame clonotypes and omits some of them. The sample has 140,000 or so clones; 65% to 85% are singletons. With 0 bases removed from V and 3 bases from J, the gap between germline ends came to 15 bases. CDR1 is SEHNR, CDR2 FQNEAQ, per germline (reference sequence). The CDR3 is made up of 17 amino acids. This clone was seen only a few times. What was sequenced was peripheral blood. This TCR came from a woman aged 45-65 years with acute or convalescent COVID-19. The rearrangement links TRBV7-9 to TRBJ1-3; the D gene is possibly TRBD1 (5 bases). The CDR3 loop reads CASSLALLGPGGNTIYF. The CDR3 region has the DNA TGTGCCAGCAGCTTAGCGCTTCTGGGGCCTGGTGGAAACACCATATATTTT. Full variable domain (remainder filled in from reference TRBV7-9 and TRBJ1-3): DTGVSQNPRHKITKRGQNVTFRCDPISEHNRLYWYRQTLGQGPEFLTYFQNEAQLEKSRLLSDRFSAERPKGSFSTLEIQRTEQGDSAMYLCASSLALLGPGGNTIYFGEGSWLTVV.